Listed below are T cell receptor beta chains from one sample, sequenced in a study of cytomegalovirus exposure and HLA in healthy donors. Profiled with immunoSEQ multiplex PCR; TCRdb holds only in-frame clones, not every one. The data hold 250,000 to 350,000 clones, with 80% to 90% observed a single time. Sequences were obtained from PBMCs. The receptors were gathered from a middle-aged man in good health and CMV-seropositive. The CDR3 runs from the conserved cysteine through the conserved F or W. Fields, in order: V gene, clone size, J gene, D gene, CDR3 DNA, CDR3 protein. A D gene is named only where the DNA matches it firmly. A row's size may be missing; if present it is once, few, many or a size class.

>TRBV29-1|NA|TRBJ2-3|NA
TGCAGCGCGGTCGTCACAGATACGCAGTATTTT
CSAVVTDTQYF
>TRBV5-4|NA|TRBJ2-7|TRBD1
TGTGCCAGCAGCCCGGACAGGGGGCGGTACGAGCAGTACTTC
CASSPDRGRYEQYF
>TRBV27|NA|TRBJ1-4|NA
TGTGCCAGCAGTTCGGTCAGGGTAGGCGAAAAACTGTTTTTT
CASSSVRVGEKLFF
>TRBV7-3|NA|TRBJ2-5|TRBD1
TGTGCCAGCAGCTCGACAGGGATCCAAGAGACCCAGTACTTC
CASSSTGIQETQYF
>TRBV5-4|NA|TRBJ1-2|NA
TGTGCCAGCACCGGACAGATCTTCTATGGCTACACCTTC
CASTGQIFYGYTF
>TRBV28|NA|TRBJ1-4|TRBD1
TGTGCCAGCAGTTTTTTCCCGGACAGGGGGCGCGGTGGAAAACTGTTTTTT
CASSFFPDRGRGGKLFF
>TRBV15|NA|TRBJ2-1|NA
TGTGCCACCACCAGGGGAGGGAGTAATGAGCAGTTCTTC
CATTRGGSNEQFF
>TRBV28|once|TRBJ2-1|TRBD1
TGTGCCAGCACCCTAGACAGGGATAGAGCGGATGAGCAGTTCTTC
CASTLDRDRADEQFF
>TRBV27|once|TRBJ1-5|NA
TGTGCCAGCAGTCCCTGGGAGGGTATCCAGCCCCAGCATTTT
CASSPWEGIQPQHF
>TRBV4-1|NA|TRBJ2-1|TRBD2
TGCGCCAGCAGCCATGACGGGACTAGCGGGAGGGCGAGCTCCTACAATGAGCAGTTCTTC
CASSHDGTSGRASSYNEQFF
>TRBV18|NA|TRBJ2-3|TRBD1
TGTGCCAGCTCACCACGGACAGGGACAGATACGCAGTATTTT
CASSPRTGTDTQYF
>TRBV6-1|once|TRBJ1-1|NA
TGTGCCAGCAGTGAAGGGTTTACCGGGACAAAAGCTTTCTTT
CASSEGFTGTKAFF
>TRBV11-2|NA|TRBJ1-4|NA
TGTGCCAGCAGCTCCTTTTCTCAGGGCGAGGAGGAAAAACTGTTTTTT
CASSSFSQGEEEKLFF
>TRBV15|NA|TRBJ1-4|NA
TGTGCCACCAGCAAATCCGGGGAGCAGCATGAAAAACTGTTTTTT
CATSKSGEQHEKLFF
>TRBV10-3|NA|TRBJ2-3|NA
TGTGCCATCAGTACTGGCACAGATACGCAGTATTTT
CAISTGTDTQYF
>TRBV4-1|NA|TRBJ2-7|TRBD2
TGCGCCAGCAGCCAAGTACCCCCAGCGGGACTAAGCTCCTACGAGCAGTACTTC
CASSQVPPAGLSSYEQYF
>TRBV5-8|NA|TRBJ1-5|TRBD1
TGTGCCAGCAGCCCGGACAGGTACAATCAGCCCCAGCATTTT
CASSPDRYNQPQHF
>TRBV9|NA|TRBJ1-1|TRBD1
TGTGCCAGCAGCATTGGGACAGTCCAGAACACTGAAGCTTTCTTT
CASSIGTVQNTEAFF
>TRBV7-3|NA|TRBJ1-1|NA
TGTGCCAGCAGCCCGTTGATTGGGGGCATCGCTTTCTTT
CASSPLIGGIAFF
>TRBV21-1|NA|TRBJ1-1|NA
TGTGCCAGCAGCTTTCGGACAGGGGTGTACACTGAAGCTTTCTTT
CASSFRTGVYTEAFF
>TRBV5-6|NA|TRBJ2-1|TRBD2
TGTGCCAGCAGCTTGGGTCCGGGGGGAGCATTGCAGGAGCAGTTCTTC
CASSLGPGGALQEQFF
>TRBV7-9|NA|TRBJ2-7|TRBD1
TGTGCCAGCAGCTCTAGGGACAGCTACGAGCAGTACTTC
CASSSRDSYEQYF
>TRBV7-9|NA|TRBJ1-1|NA
TGTTCCAGCAGCTTAGCCGGGGAAACTGAAGCTTTCTTT
CSSSLAGETEAFF
>TRBV18|NA|TRBJ1-1|NA
TGTGCCAGCTCACTCTCCAACGCATATGGACTGAAACCGGAAGCTTTCTTT
CASSLSNAYGLKPEAFF